This is a list of T cell receptor beta chains from one sample in a study of regulatory T cells in long-lasting Graves disease. TCRdb itself ran the multiplex PCR reads through MiXCR, one entry per CDR3 protein. Of about 290,000 distinct CDR3 sequences listed, around 20% were seen once; the top ten hold roughly three fifths. The material was peripheral blood mononuclear cells (PBMCs), obtained when the disease was refractory, from a patient treated with antithyroid drugs. The receptor source for this set is a female donor with Graves disease. Both conserved end residues are trimmed from each CDR3. Fields, in order: V gene, clone size, CDR3 protein. The size entry is marked missing in some rows and otherwise reads once, few, many or a size class.

TRBV6-1	few	ASSDGRGTKGAF
TRBV6-5	few	ASSYRGKGTEAF
TRBV20-1	many	SARDSTSPYEQY
TRBV6-1	few	ASSELAGAAYEQY
TRBV20-1	once	SASPGQGTAEAF
TRBV12-3/TRBV12-4	many	ASRPLTGVNTEAF
TRBV11-2	many	ASSSTRQFSGANVLT
TRBV12-3/TRBV12-4	few	ASSPPGVSYEQY
TRBV4-1	NA	ASSQVAQGVSKNIQY
TRBV11-2	few	ASSLVASNYGYT
TRBV3-1	NA	ASSQDTGSGANVLT
TRBV7-6	few	ASSPWNGELF
TRBV19	NA	ASSTGTGGYEQY
TRBV7-2	few	ASSPGGGNNQPQH
TRBV6-1	NA	ASTKTSGWDDTQY
TRBV27	few	ASNPYPTGLYTDTQY
TRBV19	NA	ASRMRGSAWDTEAF
TRBV28	many	ASSLYVGKNIQY
TRBV5-6	few	ASSFTGVNEQY
TRBV10-3	many	AIPQGGDSPLH